The 28 T cell receptor beta chains presented below share a single source sample, sequenced in a study of T cell repertoires in cytomegalovirus infection. TCRdb processed the reads anew with MiXCR; each CDR3 protein has one entry. The sample yields some 600,000 distinct CDR3 sequences, 20% to 25% seen once. Sequencing was done on a sample of CD8+ T cells from PBMCs. These receptors were collected from a human donor in good health (CMV status not recorded). Some clones in this sample may be carry-over from other donors' samples.

This clonotype was picked up many times. The J gene is TRBJ2-3, the V gene TRBV28, with D perhaps TRBD2 (6 bases). The CDR3 sequence is 15 residues long. Trimming took off 1 base at V and 5 bases at J, with 13 bases between the two ends. The V gene's germline CDR1 is MDHEN and CDR2 SYDVKM. CDR3 bases: TGTGCCAGCAGTTTATTCGGGGGTAAAGGAGATACGCAGTATTTT. Translating gives CASSLFGGKGDTQYF. Supplemented by reference TRBV28 and TRBJ2-3, the full variable domain reads DVKVTQSSRYLVKRTGEKVFLECVQDMDHENMFWYRQDPGLGLRLIYFSYDVKMKEKGDIPEGYSVSREKKERFSLILESASTNQTSMYLCASSLFGGKGDTQYFGPGTRLTVL.

This clonotype was counted a few times. The chain has TRBV28 and TRBJ2-3; D is perhaps TRBD1 (6 bases). The CDR3 has 18 residues. Germline CDR1 is MDHEN and CDR2 is SYDVKM. V dropped 2 bases and J dropped 2 bases, with 20 bases sitting between them. CDR3 nucleotide sequence: TGTGCCAGCAGTTTACCCAGACAGGTGACAGATTTCACAGATACGCAGTATTTT. It yields the protein CASSLPRQVTDFTDTQYF.

In its sample, this clonotype was seen a few times. The rearrangement links TRBV7-9 to TRBJ1-1; D is uncertain. The CDR3 contains 13 residues. V was shortened by 5 bases and J by 7 bases, with 14 bases between the two germline ends. Germline loops: CDR1 SEHNR, CDR2 FQNEAQ (reference sequence). CDR3 region: CASSEGGSVEAFF. The CDR3 DNA is TGTGCCAGCAGCGAAGGAGGGAGTGTTGAAGCTTTCTTT. Drawing the rest from reference TRBV7-9 and TRBJ1-1, the complete variable domain is DTGVSQNPRHKITKRGQNVTFRCDPISEHNRLYWYRQTLGQGPEFLTYFQNEAQLEKSRLLSDRFSAERPKGSFSTLEIQRTEQGDSAMYLCASSEGGSVEAFFGQGTRLTVV.

This chain uses TRBV4-1 with TRBJ2-2; maybe TRBD1 (6 bases). Germline assignment: CDR1 MGHRA and CDR2 YSYEKL. Trimming took 1 base from V and 6 from J, leaving 18 bases between them. The CDR3 consists of 17 residues. CDR3: CASSQGTVSRGAGELFF. The CDR3 DNA reads TGCGCCAGCAGCCAAGGGACAGTATCTCGAGGGGCCGGGGAGCTGTTTTTT.

This clonotype was found a few times. The chain's CDR3 is CASSLLGTVTRETQYF. Here the CDR3 DNA reads TGTGCCAGCAGTCTACTAGGGACGGTCACTAGGGAGACCCAGTACTTC. J is TRBJ2-5 and V is TRBV28; D may correspond to TRBD1 or TRBD2 (5 bases each). CDR1 is MDHEN, CDR2 SYDVKM, per germline. The CDR3 is 16 amino acids. V was trimmed by 5 bases and J by 5 bases, leaving 21 bases between them. The full variable domain, completed using reference TRBV28 and TRBJ2-5, is DVKVTQSSRYLVKRTGEKVFLECVQDMDHENMFWYRQDPGLGLRLIYFSYDVKMKEKGDIPEGYSVSREKKERFSLILESASTNQTSMYLCASSLLGTVTRETQYFGPGTRLLVL.

The chain uses TRBV20-1 and TRBJ2-6; TRBD1 might be the D (6 bases). Trimming shortened V by 0 bases and J by 2 bases, and 11 bases separated the two germline ends. The CDR3 sequence is 16 residues long. In germline, CDR1 is DFQATT, CDR2 SNEGSKA (reference sequence). CDR3 coding DNA: TGCAGTGCTAGAGATGTAACAGGGACTGGGGCCAACGTCCTGACTTTC. Its protein product is CSARDVTGTGANVLTF.

The genes are TRBV6-2 or TRBV6-3 and TRBJ1-1, with TRBD1 as a possible D gene (6 bases). Germline values: CDR1 MNHEY, CDR2 SVGEGT. The V end lost 7 bases, the J end lost 4 bases, and 13 bases lay between the germline ends. CDR3 length: 13 residues. In DNA, the CDR3 is TGTGCCAGCATTAGATGGGACACCACTGAAGCTTTCTTT. It translates to CASIRWDTTEAFF.

This clonotype was counted many times. This chain joins TRBV28 and TRBJ1-6, with a possible D match to TRBD1 (6 bases). The CDR3 contains 16 residues. The V end was cut by 1 base, the J end by 2 bases, with 9 bases between. Germline loops: CDR1 MDHEN, CDR2 SYDVKM. The CDR3 DNA reads as TGTGCCAGCAGTTTATCCCGGACAGCCTATAATTCACCCCTCCACTTT. Amino acids: CASSLSRTAYNSPLHF.

V gene TRBV14 combines with J gene TRBJ1-1; D is perhaps TRBD1 (5 bases). Germline V gene sequence: CDR1 SGHDN, CDR2 FVKESK. V lost 2 bases and J lost 5, with 9 bases in between. The CDR3 runs 13 residues. The CDR3 region is CASSQLGGTEAFF. The CDR3 DNA follows: TGTGCCAGCAGCCAACTGGGGGGGACTGAAGCTTTCTTT.

This clonotype was seen ten or more times. The J gene is TRBJ2-7, the V gene TRBV7-9, with D perhaps matching TRBD1 (6 bases). Germline values: CDR1 SEHNR, CDR2 FQNEAQ (reference sequence). V lost 1 base and J 6 bases, leaving 10 bases between the germline ends. The CDR3 contains 13 residues. CDR3 sequence reads: CASSLGPGVEQYF. CDR3 in DNA: TGTGCCAGCAGCTTAGGGCCAGGGGTCGAGCAGTACTTC.

This clonotype was observed a few times. J is TRBJ1-2 and V is TRBV7-9; the D is unclear. V was clipped by 0 bases and J by 8 bases, with 7 bases between them. CDR1 and CDR2 from the germline V gene are SEHNR and FQNEAQ (reference sequence). CDR3 length: 12 residues. The CDR3 reads CASSLAQEGYTF. The CDR3 DNA reads as TGTGCCAGCAGCTTAGCGCAGGAGGGCTACACCTTC.

With respect to this clonotype: At one end, the junction sequence differs from germline, possibly due to a read error. V gene TRBV28 combines with J gene TRBJ2-1; 9 positions agree with TRBD1. The CDR3 loop spans 15 amino acids. Germline assignment: CDR1 MDHEN and CDR2 SYDVKM. The CDR3 nucleotides read TGTACCAGCAGTCTCGACAGGGGGTGGGACAATGAGCAGTTCTTC. This gives the protein CTSSLDRGWDNEQFF. The complete variable domain, with remaining parts taken from reference TRBV28 and TRBJ2-1, reads DVKVTQSSRYLVKRTGEKVFLECVQDMDHENMFWYRQDPGLGLRLIYFSYDVKMKEKGDIPEGYSVSREKKERFSLILESASTNQTSMYLCTSSLDRGWDNEQFFGPGTRLTVL.

The chain is built from TRBV29-1 and TRBJ2-2, with TRBD2 identical over 9 bases. Trimming removed 5 bases from V and 7 bases from J; junction bases left unmatched: 11. The CDR3 is made up of 15 amino acids. Per germline, CDR1 SQVTM and CDR2 ANQGSEA. Here the CDR3 DNA reads TGCAGCGTTTTGAGGCGGGGGGGCCCAGGCGGGGAGCTGTTTTTT. Translation gives CSVLRRGGPGGELFF.

The rearrangement uses TRBV29-1 and TRBJ2-2; maybe TRBD2 (6 bases). Germline assignment: CDR1 SQVTM and CDR2 ANQGSEA. V was pared by 0 bases and J by 0 bases, with 11 bases between. CDR3 length: 16 amino acids. The CDR3 sequence is CSVEEAGRANTGELFF. CDR3 DNA sequence: TGCAGCGTTGAAGAGGCGGGAAGAGCGAACACCGGGGAGCTGTTTTTT.

At least ten counts were recorded for this clonotype. J is TRBJ2-5 and V is TRBV7-6, with 7 bases that match TRBD1. This CDR3 spans 16 amino acids. Per germline, CDR1 SGHVS and CDR2 FNYEAQ. J lost 4 bases, V lost 5 bases, and 13 bases had no gene match. DNA for the CDR3: TGTGCCAGCAGCGGAGACAGGGTGTACTTCTTAGAGACCCAGTACTTC. It codes for CASSGDRVYFLETQYF.

The chain has TRBV7-8 and TRBJ2-2; the match to TRBD2 covers 8 bases. V shed 3 bases, J shed 2 bases, and the junction held 5 bases outside the gene matches. Germline V CDR1 and CDR2: SGHVS, FQNEAQ. The CDR3 covers 16 residues. The chain's CDR3 is CASSFGGGINTGELFF. In DNA, the CDR3 is TGTGCCAGCAGCTTCGGCGGGGGGATAAACACCGGGGAGCTGTTTTTT. The full variable domain, its missing parts supplied by reference TRBV7-8 and TRBJ2-2, is GAGVSQSPRYKVAKRGQDVALRCDPISGHVSLFWYQQALGQGPEFLTYFQNEAQLDKSGLPSDRFFAERPEGSVSTLKIQRTQQEDSAVYLCASSFGGGINTGELFFGEGSRLTVL.

This chain joins TRBV29-1 and TRBJ2-1; D not certain. Trimming shortened V by 0 bases and J by 0 bases, and 9 bases separated the two germline ends. Germline CDR1 reads SQVTM; CDR2 reads ANQGSEA. CDR3 size: 15 residues. CDR3: CSVEDLVASYNEQFF. The CDR3 DNA is TGCAGCGTTGAAGATCTGGTAGCCTCCTACAATGAGCAGTTCTTC.

This clonotype showed up many times. The chain has TRBV7-9 and TRBJ2-4, with TRBD1 matching 9 bases. This CDR3 is 15 amino acids long. Trimming removed 5 bases from V and 5 bases from J; junction bases left unmatched: 7. Germline CDR1 SEHNR, CDR2 FQNEAQ (reference sequence). The CDR3, as DNA: TGTGCCAGCAGCCCCTCGGGACAGGGCCAAAACATTCAGTACTTC. This encodes CASSPSGQGQNIQYF.

The rearrangement uses TRBV20-1 and TRBJ2-1, with 9 bases matching TRBD2. Germline CDR1 reads DFQATT; CDR2 reads SNEGSKA (reference sequence). J gave up 4 bases and V 2 bases, and 9 bases lay outside the gene matches. This CDR3 region has 16 residues. In nucleotides, the CDR3 is TGCAGTGCTAGACCCGGCGCGGGGGGGAAATACAATGAGCAGTTCTTC. Its protein is CSARPGAGGKYNEQFF.

The CDR3 nucleotides read TGTGCCAGCAACAACGTGGGGGGAACTGAAGCTTTCTTT. It translates to CASNNVGGTEAFF. The chain is built from TRBV6-5 and TRBJ1-1; tentative D call: TRBD1 (5 bases). This CDR3 comprises 13 residues. With 7 bases removed from V and 5 bases from J, the gap between germline ends came to 14 bases. Germline V lookup: CDR1 MNHEY, CDR2 SVGAGI.

A remark on this clonotype: This may be a read error: a much more frequent sequence differs by one nucleotide. The genes are TRBV12-3 or TRBV12-4 and TRBJ2-2, with D hard to call. CDR3 size: 16 residues. The CDR3 DNA follows: TGTGTCAGCAGTGGCATTCCAACACCGAACACCGGGGAGCTGTTTTTT. Protein: CVSSGIPTPNTGELFF.

The rearrangement links TRBV5-1 to TRBJ1-6; 7 positions agree with TRBD1. Germline V gives CDR1 SGHRS, CDR2 YFSETQ. This CDR3 contains 15 residues. V was clipped by 5 bases and J by 7 bases; unmatched bases: 9. For the CDR3, the DNA is TGCGCCAGCAGTTCTCCTCAGGGGGTAAATTCACCCCTCCACTTT. Protein sequence: CASSSPQGVNSPLHF.

The chain has TRBV28 and TRBJ2-1, with 10 bases lining up with TRBD1. V lost 5 bases and J lost 6; bases outside the gene matches: 4. Germline V CDR1 and CDR2: MDHEN, SYDVKM. This CDR3 is built from 14 residues. The CDR3 nucleotides are TGTGCCAGCAGTACCCGGGACAGGGGCAATGAGCAGTTCTTC. It specifies CASSTRDRGNEQFF.

Concerning this clonotype: A read error is possible here, since a much larger clone lies one base away. The missing conserved phenylalanine or tryptophan at the end of this CDR3 makes a read error likely. V usage is TRBV12-3 or TRBV12-4 and J usage is TRBJ2-7, with D perhaps being TRBD1 or TRBD2 (5 bases each). The length of the CDR3 is 14 residues. Trimming took off 6 bases at V and 2 bases at J, with 14 bases between the two ends. CDR3 in amino acids: CASSARDGPYEQYA. For the CDR3, the DNA is TGTGCCAGCAGCGCCCGGGACGGCCCCTACGAGCAGTACGCC.

The J gene is TRBJ1-2, the V gene TRBV6-5; D might be TRBD1 (6 bases). The CDR3 length is 14 residues. Trimming took 3 bases from V and 0 from J, leaving 8 bases between them. From germline, CDR1 is MNHEY and CDR2 SVGAGI. The CDR3 region is CASSYNRANYGYTF. The CDR3 nucleotides read TGTGCCAGCAGTTATAACAGGGCTAACTATGGCTACACCTTC.

For this clonotype: A much more abundant neighbour one base away suggests this may be a read error. This CDR3 is CASNQGRQENYGYTF. The CDR3 DNA is TGCGCCAGCAACCAAGGTCGACAGGAAAACTATGGCTACACCTTC. The J gene is TRBJ1-2, the V gene TRBV4-3, with D perhaps matching TRBD1 (6 bases). This CDR3 contains 15 residues. Germline V gene data show CDR1 as LGHNA and CDR2 as YSLEER.

V gene TRBV6-5 combines with J gene TRBJ1-6; no definite D call. Trimming took off 2 bases at V and 10 bases at J, with 9 bases between the two ends. The CDR3 is 13 residues long. Germline V gene lookup returns CDR1 MNHEY and CDR2 SVGAGI. CDR3 DNA sequence: TGTGCCAGCAGTTACCAGGAACACTCACCCCTCCACTTT. It codes for CASSYQEHSPLHF.

This clonotype was detected only a few times. V is TRBV9 and J is TRBJ1-4; a weak D match, TRBD1 (6 bases). Looked up from germline, CDR1 is SGDLS and CDR2 is YYNGEE. The CDR3 is 14 amino acids. The V end was cut by 1 base, the J end by 8 bases, with 12 bases between. The CDR3 DNA sequence: TGTGCCAGCAGCGTACAACAGGGCGGGGAAAAACTGTTTTTT. It yields the protein CASSVQQGGEKLFF.